This T cell receptor beta chain was sequenced in a study of STAT5B mutations in CD4+ large granular lymphocyte leukemia. This table comes from immunoSEQ multiplex PCR, and its TCRdb copy is limited to in-frame clones, with some not included. The sample lists about 48,000 clones; around 70% were seen once. Between the trimmed V and J ends, which lost 1 base and 2 bases, there was a span of 9 bases. The CDR3 totals 15 residues. The germline V gene has CDR1 MNHEY and CDR2 SMNVEV (reference sequence). This clone was counted only a few times. Sequenced material: CD4+ T cells from blood buffy coats. The source of this sequence is a human donor in good health. The chain is built from TRBV27 and TRBJ1-3; D possibly corresponds to TRBD1 (5 bases). The CDR3 region is CASSLYWGTGNTIYF. The DNA of the CDR3 is TGTGCCAGCAGTTTATACTGGGGGACTGGAAACACCATATATTTT.